A selection of T cell receptor beta chains follows, all from one sample in a study of CD8 T cells in ankylosing spondylitis. TCRdb independently ran MiXCR on the 5' RACE reads; one entry per CDR3 protein. The table has 150,000 to 250,000 distinct CDR3 sequences, 9.5% to 15% seen once; the top ten hold 15% to 20%. Source material: blood, either unsorted or a sorted T cell fraction (not recorded which). These receptors originate from a male donor with ankylosing spondylitis or in good health (not recorded which). The CDR3 runs from the conserved cysteine through the conserved F or W. D genes are given only for firm matches. Size is omitted from some rows. Given values are once, few, many or a class for expanded clones.

D gene	clone size	J gene	V gene	CDR3 DNA	CDR3 protein
-	-	TRBJ1-2	TRBV29-1	TGCAGCGTCCAGGGTCGGGCTGAGGACTATGGCTACACCTTC	CSVQGRAEDYGYTF
-	-	TRBJ1-5	TRBV20-1	TGCAGTGCTCAAGGAGGTGGGGAGCGGAGCAATCAGCCCCAGCATTTT	CSAQGGGERSNQPQHF
-	few	TRBJ2-3	TRBV2	TGTGCCAGGCGATTCCTAGTACCCGCCACAGATACGCAGTATTTT	CARRFLVPATDTQYF
TRBD1	-	TRBJ1-5	TRBV27	TGTGCCAGCAGTCGGGTACAGGGGGCATTCGTTAGCAATCAGCCCCAGCATTTT	CASSRVQGAFVSNQPQHF
-	-	TRBJ1-1	TRBV27	TGTGCCAGCAGTTTATCGGCCCACCGTGGCACTGAAGCTTTCTTT	CASSLSAHRGTEAFF
-	few	TRBJ2-5	TRBV11-1	TGTGCCAGCAGCTCGACAGATCCCAAGGGACTCTTCCAAGAGACCCAGTACTTC	CASSSTDPKGLFQETQYF
TRBD2	few	TRBJ2-3	TRBV29-1	TGCAGCGTTACGACTAGCGGGCCCACAGATACGCAGTATTTT	CSVTTSGPTDTQYF
-	few	TRBJ1-1	TRBV6-5	TGTGCCAGCAGTTACAGGGGTGAAGCTTTCTTT	CASSYRGEAFF
-	-	TRBJ2-3	TRBV2	TGTGCCAGCGTGCGGCCTAGCACAGATACGCAGTATTTT	CASVRPSTDTQYF
-	many	TRBJ2-7	TRBV11-2	TGTGCCAGCAGCGGGGAAGGGGGAACCTACGAGCAGTACTTC	CASSGEGGTYEQYF
-	-	TRBJ1-2	TRBV9	TGTGCCAGCAGCGCTCTCCGAGAGATAACCTCCTATGGCTACACCTTC	CASSALREITSYGYTF
TRBD2	-	TRBJ2-3	TRBV4-2	TGTGCCAGCAGCGAACGAGGGTCTAGCGGGAGAAGGAGCACAGATACGCAGTATTTT	CASSERGSSGRRSTDTQYF
-	-	TRBJ2-3	TRBV11-2	TGTGCCAGCAGCCGACAGACAGATACGCAGTATTTT	CASSRQTDTQYF
-	few	TRBJ2-7	TRBV7-9	TGTGCCAGCAGCTCACAGGGACGGGGAGACGACGAGCAGTACTTC	CASSSQGRGDDEQYF
TRBD2	-	TRBJ2-1	TRBV19	TGTGCCAGTAGTACCGGGACTAGCGGGGGGCCATCGACCTTCTACAATGAGCAGTTCTTC	CASSTGTSGGPSTFYNEQFF
-	-	TRBJ2-2	TRBV7-9	TGTGCCAGCAGCCCGCCAGAACGTTTTATCGGGGAGCTGTTTTTT	CASSPPERFIGELFF
TRBD2	-	TRBJ2-1	TRBV18	TGTGCCAGCTCAATTACAGCGGGGGCTGATGAGCAGTTCTTC	CASSITAGADEQFF
-	many	TRBJ2-5	TRBV27	TGTGCCAGCTCTTACCAGGGACAAGAGACCCAGTACTTC	CASSYQGQETQYF
-	-	TRBJ2-7	TRBV7-8	TGTGCCAGCAGCTTAGTGGGACAAGGGAACGAGCAGTACTTC	CASSLVGQGNEQYF
TRBD1	-	TRBJ2-2	TRBV5-1	TGCGCCAGCAGCTTGGGGGACAGGGATCCCGGGGAGCTGTTTTTT	CASSLGDRDPGELFF
TRBD1	few	TRBJ1-1	TRBV6-1	TGTGCCAGCAACGGGGTCCTTGTACAGGGGCCCTACACTGAAGCTTTCTTT	CASNGVLVQGPYTEAFF
-	-	TRBJ2-7	TRBV10-2	TGCGCCAGCAGTGAGAGGGGGAAGACCTACGAGCAGTACTTC	CASSERGKTYEQYF
TRBD1	-	TRBJ1-2	TRBV7-6	TGTGCCAGCAGCTTTGGCAGGGGGCTCTCTAACTATGGCTACACCTTC	CASSFGRGLSNYGYTF
-	many	TRBJ2-1	TRBV4-1	TGCGCCAGCAGCCAAGATTGGTGGACCACAATAGGGTCCCGGGAGCAGTTCTTC	CASSQDWWTTIGSREQFF
-	-	TRBJ2-5	TRBV6-2/TRBV6-3	TGTGCCAGCAGTTACACAGCCCCCGGAGAGACCCAGTACTTC	CASSYTAPGETQYF
-	-	TRBJ2-7	TRBV7-9	TGTGCCAGCAGCGTCGTTCAGGGGACTTACGAGCAGTACTTC	CASSVVQGTYEQYF
TRBD1	few	TRBJ2-2	TRBV20-1	TGCAGTGCTAGAGGGGACAGGGGCACCGGGGAGCTGTTTTTT	CSARGDRGTGELFF
TRBD1	many	TRBJ1-1	TRBV11-2	TGTGCCAGCAGCCCATCCCGGGACAGGGGGCGGATGAACACTGAAGCTTTCTTT	CASSPSRDRGRMNTEAFF
TRBD1	few	TRBJ2-2	TRBV4-1	TGCGCCAGCAGCCTAAGCGGACAGGCGGTTAACGGGGAGCTGTTTTTT	CASSLSGQAVNGELFF
TRBD2	many	TRBJ2-2	TRBV6-1	TGTGCCAGCAGTCCTAGCGGGCTGAACACCGGGGAGCTGTTTTTT	CASSPSGLNTGELFF
-	-	TRBJ2-1	TRBV5-1	TGCGCCAGCAGCTTGGGTCAGGGGGAGGATGAGCAGTTCTTC	CASSLGQGEDEQFF
-	few	TRBJ2-1	TRBV12-3/TRBV12-4	TGTGCCAGCAGTTTAGGGCTGGGTTCCAATGAGCAGTTCTTC	CASSLGLGSNEQFF
-	few	TRBJ1-4	TRBV3-1	TGTGCCAGCAGCCTGACCCGGATGGGTAATGAAAAACTGTTTTTT	CASSLTRMGNEKLFF
TRBD2	-	TRBJ2-1	TRBV6-5	TGTGCCAGCAGTTACGCGGGACTAGCGGGATACAATGAGCAGTTCTTC	CASSYAGLAGYNEQFF
TRBD2	once	TRBJ2-3	TRBV7-9	TGTGCCAGCAGCTCGACAGTAGCGGGAGACCGCACAGATACGCAGTATTTT	CASSSTVAGDRTDTQYF
-	-	TRBJ1-5	TRBV12-3/TRBV12-4	TGTGCCAGCAGTTTTACAGGTGGGCGCAATCAGCCCCAGCATTTT	CASSFTGGRNQPQHF
-	few	TRBJ2-1	TRBV19	TGTGCCAGTAGTGACCACGCAAGCTCCTACGATGAGCAGTTCTTC	CASSDHASSYDEQFF
-	-	TRBJ2-5	TRBV13	TGTGCCAGCAGCTTAGATGGCAGGGAGAAGACCCAGTACTTC	CASSLDGREKTQYF
-	-	TRBJ1-3	TRBV25-1	TGTGCCAGCAGTGGAATCGGGGAATCTTCTGGAAACACCATATATTTT	CASSGIGESSGNTIYF
-	-	TRBJ2-7	TRBV7-8	TGTGCCAGCAGCTGGGGACTTGTGGAGCAGTACTTC	CASSWGLVEQYF
TRBD2	many	TRBJ2-1	TRBV20-1	TGCAGTGCTAGCCCCTCGGGGAGCGGGGGGGCCAGTGAGCAGTTCTTC	CSASPSGSGGASEQFF
TRBD2	-	TRBJ2-1	TRBV7-9	TGTGCCAGCAGCTTACAGCGGGATCTGGAGCAGTTCTTC	CASSLQRDLEQFF
-	many	TRBJ1-5	TRBV4-1	TGCGCCAGCAGCCAAGATAGGACAGTGAATCAGCCCCAGCATTTT	CASSQDRTVNQPQHF
-	-	TRBJ1-1	TRBV12-3/TRBV12-4	TGTGCCAGCAGTCCCCTCCCGGGAGGCGTCACTGAAGCTTTCTTT	CASSPLPGGVTEAFF